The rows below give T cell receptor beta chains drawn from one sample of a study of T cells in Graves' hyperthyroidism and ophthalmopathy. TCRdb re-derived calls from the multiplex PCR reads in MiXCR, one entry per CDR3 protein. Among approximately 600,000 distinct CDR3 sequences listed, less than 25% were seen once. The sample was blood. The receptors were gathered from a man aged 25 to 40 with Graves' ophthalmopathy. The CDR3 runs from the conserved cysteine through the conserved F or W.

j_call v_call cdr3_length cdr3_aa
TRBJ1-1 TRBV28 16 CASSVNGETMNTEAFF
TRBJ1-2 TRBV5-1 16 CASSPGSGEANYGYTF
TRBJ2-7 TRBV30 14 CAWSVLGLPYEQYF
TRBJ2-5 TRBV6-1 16 CASSLPGGRKQETQYF
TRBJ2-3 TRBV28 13 CASSLPLTDTQYF
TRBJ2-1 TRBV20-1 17 CSAADRVRGVWSNEQFF
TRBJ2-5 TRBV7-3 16 CASSLVGPGTSGTQYF
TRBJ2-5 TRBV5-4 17 CASSGGQGGRLRETQYF
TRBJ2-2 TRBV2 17 CASSEIRLAGGTGELFF
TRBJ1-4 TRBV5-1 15 CASSFGSVANEKLFF
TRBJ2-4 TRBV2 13 CASKLEAKNIQYF
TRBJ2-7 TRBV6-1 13 CASRGDTPYEQYF
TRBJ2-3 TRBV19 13 CASSKKYTDTQYF
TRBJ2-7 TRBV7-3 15 CASSKGLASSYEQYF
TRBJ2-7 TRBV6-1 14 CASSYAGGPYEQYF
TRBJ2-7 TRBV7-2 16 CASSLRLAGGPAEQYF
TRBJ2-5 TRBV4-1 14 CASSQDATQETQYF
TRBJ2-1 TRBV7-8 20 CASSPRGGLAGVPGHNEQFF
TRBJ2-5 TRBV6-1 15 CASRQGQGFGETQYF
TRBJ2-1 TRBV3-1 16 CASSQDMGEYYNEQFF
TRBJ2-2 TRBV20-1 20 CSAPGFRGRGRGANTGELFF
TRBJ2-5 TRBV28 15 CASSPPGAAQETQYF
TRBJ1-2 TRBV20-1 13 CSASNSRNYGYTF
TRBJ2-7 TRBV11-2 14 CASSKPGSAYEQYF
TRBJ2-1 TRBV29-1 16 CSVDGTSGFSYNEQFF
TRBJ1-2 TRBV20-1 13 CSARDGLNAGYTF
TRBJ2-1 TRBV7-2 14 CASSAQAGANEQFF
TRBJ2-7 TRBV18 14 CASSLAGISYEQYF
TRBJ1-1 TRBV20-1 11 CSTGVSTEAFF
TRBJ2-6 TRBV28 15 CASSFSGPRANVLTF
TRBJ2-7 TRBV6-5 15 CASSYTGTGVYEQYF
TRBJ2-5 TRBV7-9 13 CASRLGQQETQYF
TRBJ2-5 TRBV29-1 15 CSVPWTTGLGETQYF
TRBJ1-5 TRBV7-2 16 CASSPGSIVFSQPQHF
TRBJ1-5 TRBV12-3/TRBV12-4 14 CASSPSGAMTSQHF
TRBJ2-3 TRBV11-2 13 CASSLRRTDTQYF
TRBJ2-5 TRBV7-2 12 CASSRARETQYF
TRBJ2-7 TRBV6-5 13 CASSYGGSGEQYF
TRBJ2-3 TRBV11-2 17 CASSLGQGAFLTDTQYF
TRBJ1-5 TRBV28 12 CASSLQDQPQHF
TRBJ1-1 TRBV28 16 CASSPSGGQGNTEAFF
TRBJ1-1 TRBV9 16 CASSVISHRMNTEAFF
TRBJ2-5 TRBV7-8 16 CASSLVTQGGQETQYF
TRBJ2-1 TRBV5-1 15 CASSAGQGSYNEQFF
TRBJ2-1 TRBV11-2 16 CASSWGLAHSYNEQFF
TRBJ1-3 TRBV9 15 CASSGARAGGNTIYF
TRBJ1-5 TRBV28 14 CASSLRTGNQPQHF
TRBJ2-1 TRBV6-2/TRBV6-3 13 CASSYLSYNEQFF
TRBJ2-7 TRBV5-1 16 CASSLSIGDRGYEQYF
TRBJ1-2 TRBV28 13 CASSLGGQYGYTF
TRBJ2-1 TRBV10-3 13 CATHGELYNEQLF
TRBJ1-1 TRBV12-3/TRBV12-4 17 CASSLIQGLFENTEAFF
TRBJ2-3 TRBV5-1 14 CASSAGLGTDTQYF